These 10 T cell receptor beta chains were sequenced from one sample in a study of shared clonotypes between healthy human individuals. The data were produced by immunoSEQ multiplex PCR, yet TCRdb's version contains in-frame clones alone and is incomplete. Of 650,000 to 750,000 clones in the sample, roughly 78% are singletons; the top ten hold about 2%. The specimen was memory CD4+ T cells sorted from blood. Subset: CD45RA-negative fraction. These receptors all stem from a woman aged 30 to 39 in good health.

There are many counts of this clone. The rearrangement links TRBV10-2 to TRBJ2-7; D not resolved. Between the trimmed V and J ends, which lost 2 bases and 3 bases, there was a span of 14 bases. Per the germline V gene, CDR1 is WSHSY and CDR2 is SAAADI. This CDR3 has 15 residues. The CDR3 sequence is CASSEEDQTFYEQYF. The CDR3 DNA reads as TGCGCCAGCAGTGAGGAAGATCAAACTTTCTACGAGCAGTACTTC.

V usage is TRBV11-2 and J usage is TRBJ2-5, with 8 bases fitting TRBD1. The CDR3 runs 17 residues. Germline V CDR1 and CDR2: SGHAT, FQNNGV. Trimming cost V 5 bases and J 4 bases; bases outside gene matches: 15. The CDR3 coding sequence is TGTGCCAGCAGCGCAGGCACCATTGGACAGGGTGGAGAGACCCAGTACTTC. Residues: CASSAGTIGQGGETQYF. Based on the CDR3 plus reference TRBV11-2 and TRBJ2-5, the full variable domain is EAGVAQSPRYKIIEKRQSVAFWCNPISGHATLYWYQQILGQGPKLLIQFQNNGVVDDSQLPKDRFSAERLKGVDSTLKIQPAKLEDSAVYLCASSAGTIGQGGETQYFGPGTRLLVL.

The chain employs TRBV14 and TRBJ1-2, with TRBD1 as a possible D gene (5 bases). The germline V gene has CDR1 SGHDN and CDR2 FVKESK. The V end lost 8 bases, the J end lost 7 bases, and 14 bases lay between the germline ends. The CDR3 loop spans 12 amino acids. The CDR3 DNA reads TGTGCCAGCCGGGGGGTGCGACCTGGCTACACCTTC. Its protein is CASRGVRPGYTF.

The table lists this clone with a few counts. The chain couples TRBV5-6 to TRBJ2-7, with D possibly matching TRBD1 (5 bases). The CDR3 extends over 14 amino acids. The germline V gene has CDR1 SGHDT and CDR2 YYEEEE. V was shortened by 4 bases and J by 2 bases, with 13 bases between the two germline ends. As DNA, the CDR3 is TGTGCCAGCAGCCCACTGGACACTCCCTACGAGCAGTACTTC. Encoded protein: CASSPLDTPYEQYF.

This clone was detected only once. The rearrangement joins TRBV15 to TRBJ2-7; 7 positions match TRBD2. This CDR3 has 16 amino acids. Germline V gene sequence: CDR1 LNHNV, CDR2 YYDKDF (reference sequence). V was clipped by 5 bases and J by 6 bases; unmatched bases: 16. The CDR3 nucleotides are TGTGCCACCAGCCGGTGGGGGGGGACTACCGGCAGCGAGCAGTACTTC. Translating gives CATSRWGGTTGSEQYF.

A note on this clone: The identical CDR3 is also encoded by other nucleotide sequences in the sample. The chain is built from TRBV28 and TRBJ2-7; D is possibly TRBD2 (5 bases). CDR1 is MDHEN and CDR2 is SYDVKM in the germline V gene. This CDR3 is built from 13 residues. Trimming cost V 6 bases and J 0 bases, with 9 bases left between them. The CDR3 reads CASSRGLSYEQYF. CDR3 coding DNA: TGTGCCAGCAGCAGAGGGCTCTCCTACGAGCAGTACTTC.

The CDR3 is CASSQSQGEKLFF. CDR3 DNA: TGCGCCAGCAGCCAGTCGCAGGGTGAAAAACTGTTTTTT. The chain uses TRBV4-1 and TRBJ1-4; D perhaps matches TRBD1 (5 bases). This CDR3 spans 13 amino acids. CDR1 is MGHRA, CDR2 YSYEKL, per germline. Trimming stripped 3 bases from V and 7 bases from J, with 9 bases between.

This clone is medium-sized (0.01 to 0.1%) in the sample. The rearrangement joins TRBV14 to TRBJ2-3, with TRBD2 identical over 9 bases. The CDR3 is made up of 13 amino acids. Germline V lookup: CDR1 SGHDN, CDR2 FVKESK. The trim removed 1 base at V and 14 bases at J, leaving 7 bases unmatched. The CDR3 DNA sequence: TGTGCCAGCAGCCAAGGACTAGCGGTTGTAAGGTATTTT. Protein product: CASSQGLAVVRYF.

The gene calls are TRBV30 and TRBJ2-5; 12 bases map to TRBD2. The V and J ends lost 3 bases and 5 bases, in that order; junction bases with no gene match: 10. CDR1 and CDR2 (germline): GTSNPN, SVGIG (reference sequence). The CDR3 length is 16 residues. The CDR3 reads CAWSALAGGPRETQYF. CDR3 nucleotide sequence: TGTGCCTGGAGCGCGCTAGCGGGAGGGCCCCGGGAGACCCAGTACTTC.

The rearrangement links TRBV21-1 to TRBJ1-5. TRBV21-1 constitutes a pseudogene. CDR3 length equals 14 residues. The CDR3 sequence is CASSNGGGPQPQHF. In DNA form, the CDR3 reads TGTGCCAGCAGCAATGGGGGGGGCCCTCAGCCCCAGCATTTT.